This T cell receptor beta chain was captured in a study of T cell responses to AZD1222 COVID-19 vaccine. CDR3 length: 12 residues. Germline-derived CDR1 and CDR2 are SGHTA and FQGNSA. The V and J ends lost 7 bases and 1 base respectively, with 7 bases between them. Libraries were prepared by immunoSEQ multiplex PCR; TCRdb keeps only in-frame clonotypes and omits some of them. The sample comprises 80,000 or so clones, about 80% of which are singletons, and 27% rests with the top ten. Concerning this clone itself: Its antigen is undetermined.

Overall study results and limits: Baseline serostatus was positive in only a handful of AZD1222 recipients. Donors were chiefly white British, with a greater number of females, and clonal diversity was perhaps underestimated. Across the whole spike, CD4 TCRs peaked at regions 160-218 and 743-854. Two AZD1222 doses significantly raised spike-specific TCR breadth and depth over controls.

This receptor was taken from an adult who received the MenACWY meningococcal vaccine as a control. The rearrangement uses TRBV7-2 and TRBJ1-1; D call uncertain. The sequenced sample was peripheral blood, obtained 28 days after the second dose of the MenACWY control vaccine. The CDR3: CASKKENTEAFF. The CDR3 bases are TGTGCCAGCAAGAAGGAGAACACTGAAGCTTTCTTT.